This T cell receptor (beta chain) was obtained from a study of cytomegalovirus exposure and HLA in healthy donors. Trimming stripped 2 bases from V and 4 bases from J, with 9 bases between. The CDR3 is 13 residues long. Germline loops: CDR1 LNHNV, CDR2 YYDKDF (reference sequence). PCR involved 60 Vbeta and 13 Jbeta primers. The table came from immunoSEQ multiplex PCR; TCRdb's copy has only in-frame clones and leaves some out. The sample includes 65,000 or so clones, around 80% of them seen just once. Likely unrecorded immune exposures existed in these nominally healthy donors. The sequence was obtained from a girl aged 10 to 17 in good health and CMV-seropositive. Sequenced input: PBMCs. This chain joins TRBV15 and TRBJ2-7; D perhaps matches TRBD1 (5 bases). The CDR3 loop reads CATSRTRAYEQYF. CDR3 nucleotide sequence: TGTGCCACCAGCAGAACCAGGGCTTACGAGCAGTACTTC.